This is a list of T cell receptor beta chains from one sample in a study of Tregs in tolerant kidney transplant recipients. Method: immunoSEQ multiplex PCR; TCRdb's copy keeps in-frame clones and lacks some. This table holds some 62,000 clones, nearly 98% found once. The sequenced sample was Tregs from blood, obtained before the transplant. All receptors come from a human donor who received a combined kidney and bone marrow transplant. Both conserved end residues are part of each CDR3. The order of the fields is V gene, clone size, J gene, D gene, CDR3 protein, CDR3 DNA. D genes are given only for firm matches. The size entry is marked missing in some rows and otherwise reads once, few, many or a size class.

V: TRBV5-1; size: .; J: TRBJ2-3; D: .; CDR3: CASSRTPNTDTQYF; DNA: TGCGCCAGCAGCCGGACACCCAACACAGATACGCAGTATTTT
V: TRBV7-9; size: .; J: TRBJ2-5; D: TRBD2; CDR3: CASSPGLAQETQYF; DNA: TGTGCCAGCAGCCCCGGACTAGCTCAGGAGACCCAGTACTTC
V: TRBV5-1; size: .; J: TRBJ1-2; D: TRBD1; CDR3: CASSSGQGARYTF; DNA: TGCGCCAGCAGCTCGGGACAGGGGGCTCGCTACACCTTC
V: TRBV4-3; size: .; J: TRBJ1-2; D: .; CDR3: CASSQGASGGYTF; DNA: TGCGCCAGCAGCCAAGGAGCTAGCGGTGGCTACACCTTC
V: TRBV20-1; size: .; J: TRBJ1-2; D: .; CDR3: CSDRYGYTF; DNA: TGCAGTGATCGGTATGGCTACACCTTC
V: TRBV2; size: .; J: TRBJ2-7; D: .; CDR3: CASSPNSYEQYF; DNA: TGTGCCAGCAGTCCCAACTCCTACGAGCAGTACTTC
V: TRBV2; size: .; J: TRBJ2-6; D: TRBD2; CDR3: CASRGGSGANVLTF; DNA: TGTGCCAGTCGCGGGGGCTCTGGGGCCAACGTCCTGACTTTC
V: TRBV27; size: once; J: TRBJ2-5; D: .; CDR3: CASRDNQETQYF; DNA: TGTGCCAGCAGGGACAATCAAGAGACCCAGTACTTC
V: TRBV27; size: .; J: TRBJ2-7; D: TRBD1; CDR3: CASSLQTGGPYEQYF; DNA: TGTGCCAGCAGTTTACAGACAGGGGGACCCTACGAGCAGTACTTC
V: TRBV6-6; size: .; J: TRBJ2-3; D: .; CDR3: CASTPYVADTQYF; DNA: TGTGCCAGCACCCCTTACGTAGCAGATACGCAGTATTTT
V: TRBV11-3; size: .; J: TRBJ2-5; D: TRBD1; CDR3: CASSWRQGMYQETQYF; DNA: TGTGCCAGCAGCTGGAGACAGGGGATGTACCAAGAGACCCAGTACTTC
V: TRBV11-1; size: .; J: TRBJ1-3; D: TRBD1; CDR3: CASSLPRTGTTGNTIYF; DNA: TGTGCCAGCAGCTTACCGCGGACAGGGACGACTGGAAACACCATATATTTT
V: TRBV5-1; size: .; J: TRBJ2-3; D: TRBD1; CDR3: CASSLGGQASTDTQYF; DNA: TGCGCCAGCAGCTTGGGAGGACAGGCTAGCACAGATACGCAGTATTTT
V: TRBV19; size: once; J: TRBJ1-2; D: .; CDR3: CASSKSDGGYTF; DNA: TGTGCCAGTAGTAAAAGCGACGGAGGCTACACCTTC
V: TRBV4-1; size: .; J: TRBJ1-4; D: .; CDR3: CASSLAALNEKLFF; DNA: TGCGCCAGCAGCCTGGCTGCCCTTAATGAAAAACTGTTTTTT
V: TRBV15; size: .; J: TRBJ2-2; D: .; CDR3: CATSRRADLGATGELFF; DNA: TGTGCCACCAGCAGGAGAGCGGACCTCGGTGCCACCGGGGAGCTGTTTTTT
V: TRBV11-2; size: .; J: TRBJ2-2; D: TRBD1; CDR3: CASSLTGTGAGELFF; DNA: TGTGCCAGCAGCCTGACCGGGACAGGGGCCGGGGAGCTGTTTTTT
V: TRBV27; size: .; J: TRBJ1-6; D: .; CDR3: CASTSTGSLLEPPNSPLHF; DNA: TGTGCCAGCACCTCAACCGGGTCCTTACTCGAACCCCCCAATTCACCCCTCCACTTT
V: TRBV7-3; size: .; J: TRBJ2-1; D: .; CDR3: CASSPTQSSYNEQFF; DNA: TGTGCCAGCAGCCCGACTCAGAGCTCCTACAATGAGCAGTTCTTC
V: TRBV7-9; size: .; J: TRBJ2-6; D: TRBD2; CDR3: CASSLDGASGFWGANVLTF; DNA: TGTGCCAGCAGCTTAGATGGGGCTAGCGGGTTCTGGGGGGCCAACGTCCTGACTTTC
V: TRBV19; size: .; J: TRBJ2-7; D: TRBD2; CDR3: CASSIASGLSYEQYF; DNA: TGTGCCAGTAGTATCGCTAGCGGGCTCTCCTACGAGCAGTACTTC
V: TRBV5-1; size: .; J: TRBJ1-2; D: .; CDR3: CASSLLGASNYGYTF; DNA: TGCGCCAGCAGCTTGCTGGGGGCGAGTAACTATGGCTACACCTTC
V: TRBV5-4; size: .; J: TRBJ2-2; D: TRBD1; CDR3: CASSLPLRGTGELFF; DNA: TGTGCCAGCAGCTTGCCCCTCAGGGGGACCGGGGAGCTGTTTTTT
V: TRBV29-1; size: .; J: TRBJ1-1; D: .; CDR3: CSVSFDTEAFF; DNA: TGCAGCGTTTCGTTTGACACTGAAGCTTTCTTT
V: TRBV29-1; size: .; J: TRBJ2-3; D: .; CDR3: CSVGGLLTDTQYF; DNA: TGCAGCGTTGGGGGGCTCCTCACAGATACGCAGTATTTT
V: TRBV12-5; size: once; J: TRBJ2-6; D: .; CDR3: CASGRQSRANVLTF; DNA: TGTGCTAGTGGTAGACAAAGTCGGGCCAACGTCCTGACTTTC
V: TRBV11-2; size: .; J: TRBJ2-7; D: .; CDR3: CASSPAYEQYF; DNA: TGTGCCAGCAGCCCAGCCTACGAGCAGTACTTC
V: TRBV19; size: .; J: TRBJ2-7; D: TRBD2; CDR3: CASSIAAGRYEQYF; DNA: TGTGCCAGTAGTATAGCAGCGGGGAGGTACGAGCAGTACTTC
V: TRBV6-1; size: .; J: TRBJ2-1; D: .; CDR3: CASSEARRGIYNEQFF; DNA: TGTGCCAGCAGTGAAGCACGACGGGGTATCTACAATGAGCAGTTCTTC
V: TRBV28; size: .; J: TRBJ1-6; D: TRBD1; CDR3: CASSSRQGRGEISPLHF; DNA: TGTGCCAGCAGTTCTAGACAGGGAAGGGGAGAAATTTCACCCCTCCACTTT
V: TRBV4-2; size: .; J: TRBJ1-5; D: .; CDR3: CASSPLFHGRVHQPQHF; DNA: TGTGCCAGCAGCCCCCTCTTTCATGGCAGGGTCCATCAGCCCCAGCATTTT
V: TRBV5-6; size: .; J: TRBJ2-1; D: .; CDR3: CASSLLPVINEQFF; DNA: TGTGCCAGCAGCTTATTACCAGTCATAAATGAGCAGTTCTTC
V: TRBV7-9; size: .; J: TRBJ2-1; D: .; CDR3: CASVRTDNEQFF; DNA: TGTGCCAGCGTCCGGACAGACAATGAGCAGTTCTTC
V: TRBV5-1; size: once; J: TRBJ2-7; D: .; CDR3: CASSSNGGSYEQYF; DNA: TGCGCCAGCAGCTCAAACGGCGGATCCTACGAGCAGTACTTC
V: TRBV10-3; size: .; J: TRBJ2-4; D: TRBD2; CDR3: CAISDRLAVSDIQYF; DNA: TGTGCCATCAGTGATCGACTAGCGGTCTCGGACATTCAGTACTTC
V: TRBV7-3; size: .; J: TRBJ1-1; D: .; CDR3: CASSSAGGEGEAFF; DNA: TGTGCCAGCAGCTCCGCCGGAGGGGAGGGTGAAGCTTTCTTT
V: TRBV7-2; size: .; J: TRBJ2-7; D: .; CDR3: CASSRTSYEQYF; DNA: TGTGCCAGCAGTCGTACTTCCTACGAGCAGTACTTC
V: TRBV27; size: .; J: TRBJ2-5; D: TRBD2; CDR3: CASRGRTSGYQETQYF; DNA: TGTGCCAGCAGGGGGAGGACTAGCGGGTACCAAGAGACCCAGTACTTC
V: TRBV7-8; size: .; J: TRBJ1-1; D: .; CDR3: CASSREGILNTEAFF; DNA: TGTGCCAGCAGCCGGGAAGGGATTCTGAACACTGAAGCTTTCTTT
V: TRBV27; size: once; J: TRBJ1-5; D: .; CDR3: CASSYRGNQPQHF; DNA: TGTGCCAGCAGTTACAGGGGCAATCAGCCCCAGCATTTT
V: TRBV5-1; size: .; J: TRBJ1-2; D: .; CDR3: CASSLGGRGGYGYTF; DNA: TGCGCCAGCAGCTTGGGCGGCAGGGGTGGCTATGGCTACACCTTC
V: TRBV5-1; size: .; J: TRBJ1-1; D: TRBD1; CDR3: CASSLSMTGSEAFF; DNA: TGCGCCAGCAGCTTATCGATGACAGGGTCTGAAGCTTTCTTT
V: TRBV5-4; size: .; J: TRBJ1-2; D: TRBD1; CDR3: CASSLVPGTGGYGYTF; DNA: TGTGCCAGCAGCTTGGTTCCCGGGACAGGGGGCTATGGCTACACCTTC
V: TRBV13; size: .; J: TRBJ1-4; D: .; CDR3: CASSQRLTTNEKLFF; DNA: TGTGCCAGCAGCCAAAGACTCACAACTAATGAAAAACTGTTTTTT
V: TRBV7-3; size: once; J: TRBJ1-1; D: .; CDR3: CASKAQVNTEAFF; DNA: TGTGCCAGCAAGGCACAGGTGAACACTGAAGCTTTCTTT
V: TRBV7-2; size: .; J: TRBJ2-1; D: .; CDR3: CASSLVAGGSEQFF; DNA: TGTGCCAGCAGCTTAGTGGCAGGTGGGAGTGAGCAGTTCTTC
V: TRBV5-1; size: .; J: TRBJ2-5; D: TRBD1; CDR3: CASSSARGPGETQYF; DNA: TGCGCCAGCAGCAGTGCCAGGGGGCCGGGGGAGACCCAGTACTTC